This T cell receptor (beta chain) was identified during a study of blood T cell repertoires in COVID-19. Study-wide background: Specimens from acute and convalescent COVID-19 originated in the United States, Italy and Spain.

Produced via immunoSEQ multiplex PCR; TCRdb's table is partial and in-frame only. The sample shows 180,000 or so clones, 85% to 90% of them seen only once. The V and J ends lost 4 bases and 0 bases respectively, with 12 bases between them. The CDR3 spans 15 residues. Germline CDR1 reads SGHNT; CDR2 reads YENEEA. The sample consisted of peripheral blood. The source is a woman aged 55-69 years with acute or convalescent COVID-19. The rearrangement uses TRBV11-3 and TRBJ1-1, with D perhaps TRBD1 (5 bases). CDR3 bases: TGTGCCAGCAGCTCCAGGGTCCCTATGAACACTGAAGCTTTCTTT. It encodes CASSSRVPMNTEAFF.